This is a list of T cell receptor beta chains from one sample in a study of cytomegalovirus exposure and HLA in healthy donors. Repertoires were generated with immunoSEQ multiplex PCR, while TCRdb's copy carries only in-frame clones and drops some. Among roughly 150,000 clones listed, approximately 71% were seen once. The sequencing sample was made of PBMCs. The receptors here all came from a woman in her late teens or twenties in good health and CMV-seropositive. CDR3s include the opening cysteine and the closing phenylalanine or tryptophan. Fields, in order: clone size, J gene, V gene, D gene, CDR3 length, CDR3 protein, CDR3 DNA. A D gene is named only where the DNA matches it firmly. Size values are once, few and many counts, or a class for expanded clones, and some rows have none.

NA,TRBJ1-2,TRBV2,TRBD1,16,CASSELGTVINYGYTF,TGTGCCAGCAGTGAACTAGGGACAGTAATTAACTATGGCTACACCTTC
once,TRBJ1-3,TRBV7-9,NA,16,CASSFTGAVSGNTIYF,TGTGCCAGCAGCTTTACAGGTGCTGTCTCTGGAAACACCATATATTTT
NA,TRBJ2-3,TRBV29-1,TRBD2,13,CSVDGGGTDTQYF,TGCAGCGTTGATGGGGGAGGGACAGATACGCAGTATTTT
NA,TRBJ2-1,TRBV18,TRBD2,15,CASSLRGDWNNEQFF,TGTGCCAGCTCACTACGGGGGGATTGGAACAATGAGCAGTTCTTC
few,TRBJ2-4,TRBV19,TRBD1,15,CASSQDGTGQNIQYF,TGTGCCAGTAGTCAAGACGGGACAGGGCAAAACATTCAGTACTTC
NA,TRBJ1-5,TRBV6-6,NA,13,CASSYIRYQPQHF,TGTGCCAGCAGTTACATCAGGTATCAGCCCCAGCATTTT
few,TRBJ1-4,TRBV7-9,NA,16,CASSSSTGGTNEKLFF,TGTGCCAGCAGCTCGTCAACTGGGGGGACTAATGAAAAACTGTTTTTT
NA,TRBJ2-5,TRBV14,TRBD2,14,CASNPSPGGVTQYF,TGTGCCAGCAACCCAAGTCCGGGAGGAGTGACCCAGTACTTC
NA,TRBJ1-3,TRBV2,TRBD1,17,CASSAGQGAWAGNTIYF,TGTGCCAGCAGTGCGGGACAGGGGGCTTGGGCTGGAAACACCATATATTTT
NA,TRBJ2-2,TRBV7-2,NA,12,CASSLQFGELFF,TGTGCCAGCAGCTTACAATTCGGGGAGCTGTTTTTT
NA,TRBJ1-1,TRBV29-1,NA,11,CSVELTGEAFF,TGCAGCGTTGAACTGACGGGAGAAGCTTTCTTT
NA,TRBJ2-7,TRBV28,TRBD1,12,CASHDRAYEQYF,TGTGCCAGTCATGACAGGGCCTACGAGCAGTACTTC
NA,TRBJ2-6,TRBV19,TRBD1,16,CASSVYRGSGANVLTF,TGTGCCAGTAGTGTCTACAGGGGCTCTGGGGCCAACGTCCTGACTTTC
NA,TRBJ1-4,TRBV2,NA,13,CASSGQEHEKLFF,TGTGCCAGCAGTGGGCAAGAACACGAAAAACTGTTTTTT
NA,TRBJ1-2,TRBV10-3,NA,12,CAISRLDYGYTF,TGTGCCATCAGTAGACTTGACTATGGCTACACCTTC
NA,TRBJ2-3,TRBV6-4,TRBD2,15,CASSDSSGGTDTQYF,TGTGCCAGCAGTGATAGTAGCGGGGGCACAGATACGCAGTATTTT
NA,TRBJ1-1,TRBV30,NA,13,CAWSWLANTEAFF,TGTGCCTGGAGTTGGCTGGCAAACACTGAAGCTTTCTTT
NA,TRBJ1-6,TRBV5-4,NA,16,CASSSRDGQNNSPLHF,TGTGCCAGCAGCTCCCGGGACGGACAGAATAATTCACCCCTCCACTTT
NA,TRBJ2-3,TRBV4-2,TRBD2,18,CASSQEALQAGGRDTQYF,TGTGCCAGCAGCCAAGAAGCATTACAAGCGGGGGGGCGGGATACGCAGTATTTT
few,TRBJ2-7,TRBV9,TRBD1,14,CASSHRTGFYEQYF,TGTGCCAGCAGCCATCGGACAGGGTTCTACGAGCAGTACTTC
NA,TRBJ1-5,TRBV19,NA,15,CASSAVGAGGQPQHF,TGTGCCAGTAGTGCCGTCGGGGCCGGGGGTCAGCCCCAGCATTTT
few,TRBJ2-7,TRBV19,NA,15,CASSIGAQEYYEQYF,TGTGCCAGTAGTATAGGAGCCCAGGAATACTACGAGCAGTACTTC
NA,TRBJ2-4,TRBV9,TRBD2,14,CASSSTSGGNIQYF,TGTGCCAGCAGCTCAACTAGCGGGGGAAACATTCAGTACTTC
NA,TRBJ2-6,TRBV9,NA,15,CASSVAGTGANVLTF,TGTGCCAGCAGCGTCGCCGGGACTGGGGCCAACGTCCTGACTTTC
NA,TRBJ2-7,TRBV7-2,NA,11,CASSLIDEQYF,TGTGCCAGCAGCTTAATAGACGAGCAGTACTTC
NA,TRBJ2-3,TRBV30,TRBD1,14,CAWDRDRGTDTQYF,TGTGCCTGGGACCGGGACAGGGGCACAGATACGCAGTATTTT
NA,TRBJ2-6,TRBV19,TRBD1,17,CASSMGQRSDGANVLTF,TGTGCCAGTAGTATGGGACAGAGGTCTGATGGGGCCAACGTCCTGACTTTC
NA,TRBJ2-1,TRBV6-5,TRBD2,15,CAGSPTSGGHNEQFF,TGTGCCGGCAGCCCGACTAGCGGGGGCCACAATGAGCAGTTCTTC
NA,TRBJ2-3,TRBV9,NA,15,CASSKNVGSADTQYF,TGTGCCAGCAGCAAAAATGTAGGGAGCGCAGATACGCAGTATTTT